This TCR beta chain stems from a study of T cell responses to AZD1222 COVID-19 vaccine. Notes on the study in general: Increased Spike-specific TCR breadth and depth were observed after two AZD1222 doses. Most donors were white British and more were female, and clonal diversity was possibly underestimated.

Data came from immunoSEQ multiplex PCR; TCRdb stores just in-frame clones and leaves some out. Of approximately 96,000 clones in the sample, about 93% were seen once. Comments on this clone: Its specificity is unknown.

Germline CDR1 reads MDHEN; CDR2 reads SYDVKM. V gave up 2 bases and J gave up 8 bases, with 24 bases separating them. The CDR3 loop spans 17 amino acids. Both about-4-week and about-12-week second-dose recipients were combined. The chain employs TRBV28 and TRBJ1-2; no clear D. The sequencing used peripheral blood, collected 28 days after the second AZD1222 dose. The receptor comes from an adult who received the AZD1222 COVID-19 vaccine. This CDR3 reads CASSLGFFLGTGRGYTF. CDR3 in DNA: TGTGCCAGCAGTTTAGGGTTTTTTTTGGGTACGGGTAGAGGCTACACCTTC.